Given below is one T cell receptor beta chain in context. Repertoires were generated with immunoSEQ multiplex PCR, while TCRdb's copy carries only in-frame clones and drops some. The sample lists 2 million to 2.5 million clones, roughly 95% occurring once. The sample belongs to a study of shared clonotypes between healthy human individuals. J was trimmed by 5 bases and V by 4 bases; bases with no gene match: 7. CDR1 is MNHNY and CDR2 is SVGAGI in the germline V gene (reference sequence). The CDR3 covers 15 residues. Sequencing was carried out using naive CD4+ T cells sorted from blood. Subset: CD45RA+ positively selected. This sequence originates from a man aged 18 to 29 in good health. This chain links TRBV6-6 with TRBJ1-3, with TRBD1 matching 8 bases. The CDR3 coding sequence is TGTGCCAGCAGTTCAGGACAGGGAATAAGAAACACCATATATTTT. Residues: CASSSGQGIRNTIYF.